Described below is a single T cell receptor (beta chain) sequence and its context. Its target is unknown. The data were obtained in a study of vaccination effects on CD4 cells after COVID-19. This table comes from immunoSEQ multiplex PCR, and its TCRdb copy is limited to in-frame clones, with some not included. The repertoire holds under 35,000 clones, with under 85% as singletons. Germline V gives CDR1 LNHDA, CDR2 SQIVND (reference sequence). The CDR3 loop spans 15 amino acids. V was pared by 8 bases and J by 2 bases, with 18 bases between. Expansion of antigen-specific CD4+ T cells with viral peptide pools was carried out by the ViraFEST assay before sequencing. With nine to eleven days of culture completed, CD4+ T cells were isolated. Between March and December 2020, the person had a SARS-CoV-2 infection that PCR confirmed. PBMC cultures contained about 1.9 million cells per well, about 11 IU/ml IL-2 and roughly 10 ug/ml peptides. Cultures got half-medium changes with IL-2 on days 3 and 7.

The sequence was obtained from a human donor who had a prior SARS-CoV-2 infection. This sample comprised CD4+ T cells from PBMCs cultured with a peptide pool, obtained before COVID-19 vaccination. This chain uses TRBV19 with TRBJ2-5, with D perhaps matching TRBD1 or TRBD2 (5 bases each). The CDR3 DNA follows: TGTGCCAGTGCCCCGGGACCGGGCCAACAAGAGACCCAGTACTTC. Amino acid sequence: CASAPGPGQQETQYF.